The entry below describes one TCR beta chain. This record comes from a study of blood T cell repertoires in COVID-19. Study summary: Sources were T cells, B-cell-depleted T cells, or PBMCs; the material itself was cDNA or gDNA.

Followed longitudinally, the Seattle patients had been enrolled during active infection. As processed by the authors: Reference gene primers were amplified, and this amplification served to estimate nucleated cell counts. Clones were read by immunoSEQ multiplex PCR, and TCRdb kept only the in-frame ones, dropping some. For V, J and clone size, that table is used; D and trimming come from the DNA. The table lists 150,000 or so clones, 65% to 90% of them singletons. Trimming left V 2 bases short and J 5 bases short, with 12 bases between. This CDR3 is built from 14 residues. In germline, CDR1 is ENHRY, CDR2 SYGVKD.

This receptor was identified in a woman aged 60-70 years with COVID-19, enrolled during active disease. The genes are TRBV10-3 and TRBJ1-1, with D hard to call. What was sequenced was peripheral blood. The CDR3, as DNA: TGTGCCATCAGTGAGATTAAGACACGTACTGAAGCTTTCTTT. It is translated as CAISEIKTRTEAFF.